The 23 T cell receptor beta chains given below trace back to one sample, sequenced in a study of technical replicates of blood from several donors. The protocol was immunoSEQ multiplex PCR, while the TCRdb copy is restricted to in-frame clones and leaves out a portion. The repertoire consists of approximately 79,000 clones, with around 97% occurring once and the leading ten covering around 0.18%. The specimen sequenced was T cells isolated from PBMCs. The receptors derive from a human donor in good health.

The chain is built from TRBV4-1 and TRBJ2-2, with a tentative D call TRBD2 (7 bases). V was cut by 0 bases and J by 0 bases, with 20 bases left in between. Germline V CDR1 and CDR2: MGHRA, YSYEKL. The CDR3 totals 20 residues. DNA for the CDR3: TGCGCCAGCAGCCAAGATGAGGTGCGGGGGCCACACCCGAACACCGGGGAGCTGTTTTTT. Translated: CASSQDEVRGPHPNTGELFF.

This chain connects TRBV9 to TRBJ2-3; 10 nucleotides line up with TRBD2. V was pared by 3 bases and J by 0 bases, with 7 bases of the junction left unmatched. In germline, CDR1 is SGDLS, CDR2 YYNGEE. The CDR3 spans 17 residues. In nucleotides, the CDR3 is TGTGCCAGCAGCGAAGGTGGTAGCGGGGGGAGCACAGATACGCAGTATTTT. Translated: CASSEGGSGGSTDTQYF. Using reference TRBV9 and TRBJ2-3 for the parts outside the CDR3, the full variable domain is DSGVTQTPKHLITATGQRVTLRCSPRSGDLSVYWYQQSLDQGLQFLIQYYNGEERAKGNILERFSAQQFPDLHSELNLSSLELGDSALYFCASSEGGSGGSTDTQYFGPGTRLTVL.

The V call is TRBV5-1, the J call TRBJ2-7; a weak D match, TRBD1 (6 bases). The CDR3 is 13 amino acids. Germline V gene sequence: CDR1 SGHRS, CDR2 YFSETQ. V lost 2 bases to trimming and J lost 5 bases, with 11 bases between them. The CDR3 DNA reads TGCGCCAGCAGCTTACAGGGAAGCGACGAGCAGTACTTC. It codes for CASSLQGSDEQYF.

The rearrangement joins TRBV28 to TRBJ1-4, with D uncertain. Germline V gene lookup returns CDR1 MDHEN and CDR2 SYDVKM. The V gene lost 8 bases and the J gene lost 0 bases, with 7 bases spanning the gap. The CDR3 length is 13 residues. CDR3: CASEGSTNEKLFF. Written as DNA, the CDR3 is TGTGCCAGCGAGGGTTCAACTAATGAAAAACTGTTTTTT.

The chain joins TRBV16 to TRBJ1-1; 7 bases are shared with TRBD1. J was trimmed by 2 bases and V by 3 bases; bases with no gene match: 6. CDR1 and CDR2 from the germline V gene are KGHSY and FQNENV. The CDR3 length is 15 residues. CDR3: CASSHFDRDNTEAFF. The DNA of the CDR3 is TGTGCCAGCAGCCATTTTGACAGGGACAACACTGAAGCTTTCTTT.

The chain joins TRBV29-1 to TRBJ2-7; no clear D. Germline loops: CDR1 SQVTM, CDR2 ANQGSEA. This CDR3 comprises 11 residues. Trimming pared 4 bases from V and 7 bases from J, leaving 11 bases between. CDR3 nucleotides: TGCAGCGTTGGGTTGGGCTTGGAGCAGTACTTC. Protein sequence: CSVGLGLEQYF.

J is TRBJ1-1 and V is TRBV28, with D maybe TRBD1 (5 bases). CDR1 is MDHEN, CDR2 SYDVKM, per germline. V was trimmed by 5 bases and J by 1 base, leaving 20 bases between them. This CDR3 has 17 amino acids. CDR3 coding DNA: TGTGCCAGCAGTCCGGCCAATTGGGCAGGGCCGAACACTGAAGCTTTCTTT. Residues: CASSPANWAGPNTEAFF.

The gene calls are TRBV10-2 and TRBJ2-2; D is unresolved. The CDR3 loop spans 14 amino acids. Trimming removed 6 bases from V and 1 base from J, with 9 bases in between. Germline V gene lookup returns CDR1 WSHSY and CDR2 SAAADI. As DNA, the CDR3 is TGCGCCAGCAGACGATACATGAACACCGGGGAGCTGTTTTTT. As protein: CASRRYMNTGELFF.

The genes are TRBV10-3 and TRBJ1-1; the D gene is possibly TRBD1 (5 bases). Per germline, CDR1 ENHRY and CDR2 SYGVKD. The CDR3 has 16 residues. V was trimmed by 2 bases and J by 0 bases, leaving 13 bases between them. The CDR3 DNA reads as TGTGCCATCAGTGAGAAGGGAGGGACCCTGAACACTGAAGCTTTCTTT. It encodes CAISEKGGTLNTEAFF.

The gene calls are TRBV7-2 and TRBJ2-3, with 9 bases fitting TRBD2. In germline, CDR1 is SGHTA, CDR2 FQGNSA. The CDR3 covers 17 residues. J was trimmed by 2 bases and V by 6 bases; bases with no gene match: 12. CDR3 nucleotides: TGTGCCAGCAGACCACGCGCCCTAGCGGGGATCACAGATACGCAGTATTTT. This codes for CASRPRALAGITDTQYF. Full variable domain (outside the CDR3, taken from reference TRBV7-2 and TRBJ2-3): GAGVSQSPSNKVTEKGKDVELRCDPISGHTALYWYRQSLGQGLEFLIYFQGNSAPDKSGLPSDRFSAERTGGSVSTLTIQRTQQEDSAVYLCASRPRALAGITDTQYFGPGTRLTVL.

This rearrangement joins TRBV6-1 to TRBJ1-1; D is ambiguous. The CDR3 runs to 15 residues. V was shortened by 1 base and J by 5 bases, with 14 bases between the two germline ends. Germline V gene lookup returns CDR1 MNHNS and CDR2 SASEGT. The CDR3 is CASSEDPGEFTEAFF. CDR3 in DNA: TGTGCCAGCAGTGAAGATCCCGGAGAGTTTACTGAAGCTTTCTTT.

The V and J genes are TRBV6-5 and TRBJ1-5; D not resolved. Germline-derived CDR1 and CDR2 are MNHEY and SVGAGI. The V and J ends lost 6 bases and 2 bases respectively, with 11 bases between them. The CDR3 is made up of 14 amino acids. This CDR3 is CASRPSPGNQPQHF. CDR3 in DNA: TGTGCCAGCAGACCCTCGCCGGGCAATCAGCCCCAGCATTTT.

The rearrangement joins TRBV5-1 to TRBJ2-7, with 8 bases identical to TRBD2. CDR3 length equals 15 residues. Germline lookup yields CDR1 SGHRS and CDR2 YFSETQ. V was pared by 5 bases and J by 0 bases, with 7 bases of the junction left unmatched. The chain's CDR3 is CASSTAGGGSYEQYF. CDR3 sequence (DNA): TGCGCCAGCAGTACGGCGGGAGGTGGCTCCTACGAGCAGTACTTC.

This chain uses TRBV2 with TRBJ2-5; D is unresolved. CDR1 is SNHLY and CDR2 is FYNNEI in the germline V gene. Trimming took off 6 bases at V and 6 bases at J, with 11 bases between the two ends. The CDR3 length is 12 residues. For the CDR3, the DNA is TGTGCCAGCAGACTTGAAGCAAAGACCCAGTACTTC. Translating it yields CASRLEAKTQYF.

V is TRBV1 and J is TRBJ2-5; TRBD2 reflects the table's D call only, with no check against the DNA. TRBV1 is a pseudogene segment. CDR3 length: 15 amino acids. CDR3 in amino acids: CTSSQASSGQETQYF. CDR3 nucleotides: TGCACCAGCAGCCAAGCTAGTAGCGGCCAAGAGACCCAGTACTTC.

CDR3 bases: TGTGCCAGCAGCTTTTTCCAACTAAAGTTTTGGCCCCAGCATTTT. Protein product: CASSFFQLKFWPQHF. J is TRBJ1-5 and V is TRBV11-2, with D unclear. Germline CDR1 reads SGHAT; CDR2 reads FQNNGV. This CDR3 has 15 amino acids. Deletions cut 3 bases from V and 9 bases from J, with 18 bases between.

This clone was recorded once. J is TRBJ1-2 and V is TRBV4-1; TRBD1 agrees at 7 bases. The CDR3 runs to 16 residues. Trimming cost V 4 bases and J 7 bases; bases outside gene matches: 15. Germline CDR1 MGHRA, CDR2 YSYEKL. This chain's CDR3 is CASSLGPDRPNVGYTF. The CDR3 DNA reads as TGCGCCAGCAGCCTCGGGCCGGACAGGCCAAACGTTGGCTACACCTTC.

This chain uses TRBV4-1 with TRBJ2-7, with D uncertain. The V and J ends lost 1 base and 3 bases respectively, with 7 bases between them. Germline V gene lookup returns CDR1 MGHRA and CDR2 YSYEKL. CDR3 length equals 13 residues. CDR3 in amino acids: CASSQGLNYEQYF. The CDR3 DNA sequence: TGCGCCAGCAGCCAAGGACTGAACTACGAGCAGTACTTC.

This chain uses TRBV11-3 with TRBJ1-2, with D possibly matching TRBD1 (5 bases). Trimming removed 0 bases from V and 3 bases from J, with 11 bases in between. Germline V CDR1 and CDR2: SGHNT, YENEEA. This CDR3 contains 15 residues. Written as DNA, the CDR3 is TGTGCCAGCAGCTTAGATTTATCGGGGGACTATGGCTACACCTTC. It codes for CASSLDLSGDYGYTF.

The genes are TRBV9 and TRBJ2-7, with TRBD2 matching 9 bases. CDR3 size: 12 residues. V was pared by 3 bases and J by 9 bases, with 4 bases of the junction left unmatched. The germline CDR1 and CDR2 sequences are SGDLS and YYNGEE. DNA for the CDR3: TGTGCCAGCAGCGATAGCGGGGGACCGCAGTACTTC. Protein: CASSDSGGPQYF.

The rearrangement links TRBV25-1 to TRBJ1-1; a weak D match, TRBD1 (6 bases). CDR1 MGHDK and CDR2 SYGVNS come from the germline V gene. The CDR3 runs to 15 residues. Trimming removed 4 bases at V and 1 base at J, with 13 bases between. CDR3: CASSGTATTNTEAFF. The CDR3 DNA is TGTGCCAGCAGTGGGACAGCAACTACGAACACTGAAGCTTTCTTT.

This rearrangement joins TRBV12-5 to TRBJ1-5; 7 nucleotides align to TRBD1. The J segment lost 2 bases and the V segment lost 7 bases, leaving 2 bases of the junction unmatched. In germline, CDR1 is LGHNT, CDR2 FRNRAP. This CDR3 comprises 13 residues. DNA for the CDR3: TGTGCTAGTGCTGGGACAGGCAATCAGCCCCAGCATTTT. Its translation: CASAGTGNQPQHF.

The chain joins TRBV2 to TRBJ2-7, with TRBD2 identical over 9 bases. The ends lost 3 bases at V and 2 bases at J; junction bases unmatched: 5. This CDR3 comprises 15 residues. Germline CDR1 reads SNHLY; CDR2 reads FYNNEI. CDR3 nucleotides: TGTGCCAGCAGTGAGTCTAGCGGGACCACCTACGAGCAGTACTTC. Translated, it gives CASSESSGTTYEQYF. Using reference TRBV2 and TRBJ2-7 for the parts outside the CDR3, the full variable domain is EPEVTQTPSHQVTQMGQEVILRCVPISNHLYFYWYRQILGQKVEFLVSFYNNEISEKSEIFDDQFSVERPDGSNFTLKIRSTKLEDSAMYFCASSESSGTTYEQYFGPGTRLTVT.